This T cell receptor beta chain was found in a study of blood T cells in healthy people across ages. The CDR3 is made up of 14 amino acids. Germline CDR1 and CDR2: MNHNY and SVGAGI (reference sequence). V dropped 2 bases and J dropped 2 bases, with 10 bases sitting between them. A second PCR, run for roughly 7 to 12 cycles, used a sample-barcoded 5' primer plus a J-beta primer mix. Each of the samples gave a minimum of 2.5 million paired-end reads that contained CDR3. TCRdb analysed the 5' RACE reads with MiXCR anew, one entry per CDR3 protein. The table includes fewer than 950,000 distinct CDR3 sequences, about 55% detected once. This clonotype appeared a few times.

The chain has TRBV6-6 and TRBJ2-7, with D perhaps matching TRBD1 (6 bases). Sequencing input: blood. The TCR sequence derives from an elderly man in good health. The CDR3, as DNA: TGTGCCAGCAGTTACCAGGGGATCGCCTACGAGCAGTACTTC. This codes for CASSYQGIAYEQYF.